The present entry profiles one T cell receptor beta chain with its context. In the authors' workflow: Estimation of nucleated cell counts relied on the amplification of reference gene primers. Data came from immunoSEQ multiplex PCR; TCRdb stores just in-frame clones and leaves some out. V, J and clone size were drawn from that table, and D and trimming were deduced from the DNA. Of about 9,900 clones detected, roughly 81% appear once; the ten largest clones hold roughly 24%. The data are from a study of blood T cell repertoires in COVID-19. About the study: The analysed material was cDNA or gDNA that came from T cells, B-cell-depleted T cells, or PBMCs.

Germline-derived CDR1 and CDR2 are LGHDT and YNNKEL (reference sequence). CDR3 length equals 16 residues. The trim removed 1 base at V and 9 bases at J, leaving 10 bases unmatched. The chain recombines TRBV3-1 (or the pseudogene TRBV3-2) with TRBJ2-1; 9 bases are a match to TRBD2. Sequenced sample: peripheral blood. This sequence originates from a man aged 55 to 70 with active COVID-19. The CDR3 loop reads CASSQAPGTSQSEQFF. CDR3 DNA sequence: TGTGCCAGCAGCCAAGCTCCCGGGACTAGCCAATCTGAGCAGTTCTTC.